The rows below give T cell receptor beta chains drawn from one sample of a study of T cells in Graves' hyperthyroidism and ophthalmopathy. TCRdb passed the multiplex PCR reads through MiXCR, listing each CDR3 protein once. The data contain 550,000 to 800,000 distinct CDR3 sequences, 17% of them singletons. The sequenced sample consisted of blood. The receptors derive from a man aged 50-59 years with Graves' hyperthyroidism. CDR3s include the opening cysteine and the closing phenylalanine or tryptophan. Each record gives: J gene, V gene, CDR3 protein.

j_gene: TRBJ2-2
v_gene: TRBV20-1
CDR3aa: CSAQWEAGELFF

j_gene: TRBJ2-1
v_gene: TRBV3-1
CDR3aa: CASSHTDRGSDEQFF

j_gene: TRBJ2-6
v_gene: TRBV9
CDR3aa: CASSVPRTATPSGANVLTF

j_gene: TRBJ1-1
v_gene: TRBV19
CDR3aa: CASSIDYGPRGMAEAFF

j_gene: TRBJ2-1
v_gene: TRBV6-1
CDR3aa: CASSRTGTTNNEQFF

j_gene: TRBJ1-1
v_gene: TRBV4-3
CDR3aa: CASSQDWQGNTEAFF

j_gene: TRBJ1-4
v_gene: TRBV6-5
CDR3aa: CASSYSSFEKLFF

j_gene: TRBJ2-1
v_gene: TRBV11-2
CDR3aa: CASSLLTRPYNEQFF

j_gene: TRBJ1-1
v_gene: TRBV18
CDR3aa: CASSPFNGANTEAFF

j_gene: TRBJ1-2
v_gene: TRBV7-8
CDR3aa: CASSFMDTYSGYTF

j_gene: TRBJ1-6
v_gene: TRBV3-1
CDR3aa: CASSPLGMTGSPLHF

j_gene: TRBJ2-7
v_gene: TRBV7-9
CDR3aa: CASSPDGKGTYEQYF

j_gene: TRBJ2-4
v_gene: TRBV2
CDR3aa: CASGEPKNIQYF

j_gene: TRBJ2-7
v_gene: TRBV11-1
CDR3aa: CASSESGLYEQYF

j_gene: TRBJ2-5
v_gene: TRBV5-6
CDR3aa: CASYRRGLTQGTQYF

j_gene: TRBJ2-1
v_gene: TRBV6-2/TRBV6-3
CDR3aa: CASIPSGGRAYNEQFF

j_gene: TRBJ2-3
v_gene: TRBV4-2
CDR3aa: CASSQEPAGVATDTQYF

j_gene: TRBJ1-5
v_gene: TRBV12-5
CDR3aa: CASGFWGSLWPQHF

j_gene: TRBJ1-5
v_gene: TRBV6-2/TRBV6-3
CDR3aa: CASSYSSIYGVGRNQPQHF

j_gene: TRBJ2-1
v_gene: TRBV10-2
CDR3aa: CASSDPVRGVPNEQFF

j_gene: TRBJ1-2
v_gene: TRBV5-1
CDR3aa: CASSLQGEGYGYTF

j_gene: TRBJ1-1
v_gene: TRBV5-1
CDR3aa: CASRQMSGAEAFF

j_gene: TRBJ1-2
v_gene: TRBV28
CDR3aa: CASSLEQGFGYTF

j_gene: TRBJ2-5
v_gene: TRBV9
CDR3aa: CASSLASTGETQYF

j_gene: TRBJ2-4
v_gene: TRBV7-9
CDR3aa: CASRRRVAAKNIQYF

j_gene: TRBJ2-2
v_gene: TRBV24-1
CDR3aa: CATSDPPGLAGGIGTGELFF

j_gene: TRBJ2-3
v_gene: TRBV20-1
CDR3aa: CSARDFEHLGSTDTQYF

j_gene: TRBJ2-7
v_gene: TRBV19
CDR3aa: CASSRRDGLADLYEQYF

j_gene: TRBJ2-2
v_gene: TRBV3-1
CDR3aa: CASSQHLTGELFF

j_gene: TRBJ1-1
v_gene: TRBV10-2
CDR3aa: CASTGQAMNTEAFF

j_gene: TRBJ2-2
v_gene: TRBV11-2
CDR3aa: CASSSRQNLNTGELFF

j_gene: TRBJ2-7
v_gene: TRBV2
CDR3aa: CASDRDRVEQYF

j_gene: TRBJ1-1
v_gene: TRBV27
CDR3aa: CASSFRGLKAFF

j_gene: TRBJ2-3
v_gene: TRBV28
CDR3aa: CASSQGGPRVRPSTDTQYF

j_gene: TRBJ2-3
v_gene: TRBV29-1
CDR3aa: CSVERTSGTDTQYF

j_gene: TRBJ2-1
v_gene: TRBV19
CDR3aa: CASSNQRLYNEQFF

j_gene: TRBJ1-2
v_gene: TRBV7-3
CDR3aa: CASSPGDIYGYTF

j_gene: TRBJ1-1
v_gene: TRBV13
CDR3aa: CASSSGGTGNTEAFF

j_gene: TRBJ1-2
v_gene: TRBV20-1
CDR3aa: CSASEHTANYGYTF

j_gene: TRBJ2-7
v_gene: TRBV30
CDR3aa: CAWSWDASSYEQYF

j_gene: TRBJ2-1
v_gene: TRBV3-1
CDR3aa: CASSNYFSGQGGDEQFF

j_gene: TRBJ1-2
v_gene: TRBV27
CDR3aa: CASSHRTDGYGYTF

j_gene: TRBJ2-1
v_gene: TRBV12-3/TRBV12-4
CDR3aa: CASSFVGLAGEQFF

j_gene: TRBJ1-2
v_gene: TRBV13
CDR3aa: CASSFGRAAMGYTF

j_gene: TRBJ1-1
v_gene: TRBV5-5
CDR3aa: CASSLGQGRNTEAFF

j_gene: TRBJ2-2
v_gene: TRBV10-2
CDR3aa: CASQEAENTGELFF

j_gene: TRBJ1-6
v_gene: TRBV28
CDR3aa: CASSLRQGNISPLHF

j_gene: TRBJ2-3
v_gene: TRBV28
CDR3aa: CASSFAPGRTLTDTQYF

j_gene: TRBJ1-1
v_gene: TRBV25-1
CDR3aa: CASSGFEVNTEAFF

j_gene: TRBJ2-5
v_gene: TRBV7-2
CDR3aa: CASSLDRGFKETQYF

j_gene: TRBJ2-3
v_gene: TRBV7-2
CDR3aa: CASSPSGAPTDTQYF

j_gene: TRBJ2-5
v_gene: TRBV12-3/TRBV12-4
CDR3aa: CASSSIAGGPRETQYF

j_gene: TRBJ2-5
v_gene: TRBV18
CDR3aa: CASSPRGLDQETQYF

j_gene: TRBJ2-7
v_gene: TRBV29-1
CDR3aa: CSVGSRGMYEQYF

j_gene: TRBJ2-7
v_gene: TRBV20-1
CDR3aa: CSAIGHSISYEQYF